One and the same sample provided the 21 T cell receptor beta chains below, sequenced in a study of T cell responses to AZD1222 COVID-19 vaccine. Libraries were prepared by immunoSEQ multiplex PCR; TCRdb keeps only in-frame clonotypes and omits some of them. The table lists 84,000 or so clones, 90% of them singletons. The material sequenced was peripheral blood, taken on day 0 of AZD1222 vaccination. The receptors come from an adult in good health.

The V and J genes are TRBV6-5 and TRBJ1-1; TRBD1 is a possible D gene (6 bases). Trimming removed 2 bases from V and 3 bases from J, with 10 bases in between. Germline assignment: CDR1 MNHEY and CDR2 SVGAGI. The CDR3 contains 14 residues. The CDR3 DNA reads as TGTGCCAGCAGTTACGTGGGGGCTGACACTGAAGCTTTCTTT. It translates to CASSYVGADTEAFF.

This chain connects TRBV2 to TRBJ1-1; TRBD1 agrees at 11 bases. Trimming cost V 7 bases and J 4 bases; bases outside gene matches: 2. Per the germline V gene, CDR1 is SNHLY and CDR2 is FYNNEI. The CDR3 loop spans 13 amino acids. DNA of the CDR3: TGTGCCAGCACAGGACAGGGGGCCACTGAAGCTTTCTTT. This codes for CASTGQGATEAFF. The variable domain in full, with the rest retrieved from reference TRBV2 and TRBJ1-1, is EPEVTQTPSHQVTQMGQEVILRCVPISNHLYFYWYRQILGQKVEFLVSFYNNEISEKSEIFDDQFSVERPDGSNFTLKIRSTKLEDSAMYFCASTGQGATEAFFGQGTRLTVV.

This chain's CDR3 is CASSPYPTNQNTEAFF. CDR3 coding DNA: TGTGCCAGCAGCCCGTACCCAACGAATCAGAACACTGAAGCTTTCTTT. The chain joins TRBV28 to TRBJ1-1; D gene uncertain. CDR1 MDHEN and CDR2 SYDVKM come from the germline V gene. Trimming stripped 6 bases from V and 1 base from J, with 18 bases between. This CDR3 contains 16 residues.

The chain uses TRBV19 and TRBJ2-4; D possibly uses TRBD1 or TRBD2 (5 bases each). The CDR3 covers 16 residues. The V and J ends lost 3 bases and 0 bases respectively, with 12 bases between them. Germline V lookup: CDR1 LNHDA, CDR2 SQIVND (reference sequence). In nucleotides, the CDR3 is TGTGCCAGTAGTATCGGGGCGGACCTAGCCAAAAACATTCAGTACTTC. Translating it yields CASSIGADLAKNIQYF.

The V and J genes are TRBV20-1 and TRBJ1-1, with unresolved D. Germline V gives CDR1 DFQATT, CDR2 SNEGSKA (reference sequence). V was pared by 3 bases and J by 2 bases, with 16 bases between. The CDR3 sequence is 15 residues long. The CDR3 here is CSASMGSVGNTEAFF. For the CDR3, the DNA is TGCAGTGCTAGTATGGGAAGCGTCGGAAACACTGAAGCTTTCTTT.

The sample holds a few counts of this clone. The J gene is TRBJ1-3, the V gene TRBV6-5, with 7 positions matching TRBD1. Per germline, CDR1 MNHEY and CDR2 SVGAGI. Losses at the gene ends were 6 bases for V and 5 bases for J; bases not matched to a gene: 10. The CDR3 extends over 15 amino acids. The CDR3 DNA reads TGTGCCAGCAGGACGTCCGGAGGGGGCCGAAACACCATATATTTT. Translated, it gives CASRTSGGGRNTIYF.

J is TRBJ1-5 and V is TRBV19, with 8 bases that match TRBD1. This CDR3 is 17 amino acids long. The V gene end was trimmed by 9 bases and the J gene end by 6 bases; junction bases not matched to a gene: 19. Germline CDR1 and CDR2: LNHDA and SQIVND (reference sequence). Here the CDR3 DNA reads TGTGCCAGCTCAATACCGGGACAGGACAAATGGGGTCAGCCCCAGCATTTT. The encoded protein is CASSIPGQDKWGQPQHF.

This chain links TRBV7-8 with TRBJ1-1; D call uncertain. V lost 4 bases to trimming and J lost 5 bases, with 11 bases between them. Germline CDR1 and CDR2: SGHVS and FQNEAQ. The CDR3 loop spans 13 amino acids. CDR3 region: CASSSLGRTEAFF. CDR3 nucleotides: TGTGCCAGCAGCTCCCTGGGGAGGACTGAAGCTTTCTTT.

The chain joins TRBV19 to TRBJ1-3; 7 nucleotides match TRBD1. Trimming removed 9 bases from V and 4 bases from J; junction bases left unmatched: 9. CDR3 size: 14 residues. CDR1 and CDR2 (germline): LNHDA, SQIVND (reference sequence). The CDR3 spells CASPNRGDGNTIYF. CDR3 nucleotide sequence: TGTGCCAGCCCCAACAGGGGTGACGGAAACACCATATATTTT. The whole variable domain, remainder taken from reference TRBV19 and TRBJ1-3, is DGGITQSPKYLFRKEGQNVTLSCEQNLNHDAMYWYRQDPGQGLRLIYYSQIVNDFQKGDIAEGYSVSREKKESFPLTVTSAQKNPTAFYLCASPNRGDGNTIYFGEGSWLTVV.

V is TRBV5-6 and J is TRBJ1-4; D unresolved. The germline V and J ends were trimmed by 5 bases and 2 bases, with 13 bases remaining between them. This CDR3 spans 15 amino acids. Per germline, CDR1 SGHDT and CDR2 YYEEEE. CDR3 coding DNA: TGTGCCAGCAGACCTAAATTTTCGACTAATGAAAAACTGTTTTTT. It specifies CASRPKFSTNEKLFF.

This clone has more than one count but fewer than ten. J is TRBJ1-1 and V is TRBV11-2; no reliable D call. Germline V CDR1 and CDR2: SGHAT, FQNNGV. The CDR3 has 13 amino acids. Deletions cut 1 base from V and 2 bases from J, with 5 bases between. In nucleotides, the CDR3 is TGTGCCAGCAGCTTAGGCGGAAACACTGAAGCTTTCTTT. Residues: CASSLGGNTEAFF.

The chain uses TRBV6-6 and TRBJ1-1; unclear D gene. V was cut by 7 bases and J by 6 bases, with 9 bases left in between. Germline values: CDR1 MNHNY, CDR2 SVGAGI (reference sequence). This CDR3 region has 11 residues. The CDR3 sequence: CASTPNAEAFF. For the CDR3, the DNA is TGTGCCAGCACCCCTAATGCTGAAGCTTTCTTT.

The genes are TRBV7-2 and TRBJ2-7, with TRBD2 matching 11 bases. The CDR3 extends over 16 amino acids. Trimming cost V 5 bases and J 6 bases; bases outside gene matches: 12. CDR1 and CDR2 from the germline V gene are SGHTA and FQGNSA. CDR3 sequence reads: CASSLPLAGGTSEQYF. CDR3 in DNA: TGTGCCAGCAGCCTACCCTTAGCGGGAGGGACTTCCGAGCAGTACTTC.

V usage is TRBV9 and J usage is TRBJ2-5; D gene uncertain. Trimming left V 0 bases short and J 1 base short, with 7 bases between. The CDR3 totals 14 residues. Germline V gene lookup returns CDR1 SGDLS and CDR2 YYNGEE. CDR3 sequence reads: CASSVEESQETQYF. The CDR3 nucleotides are TGTGCCAGCAGCGTAGAAGAGTCCCAAGAGACCCAGTACTTC.

The chain links TRBV4-2 to TRBJ1-5; D unclear. This CDR3 has 14 residues. V was trimmed by 0 bases and J by 10 bases, leaving 13 bases between them. Germline V gives CDR1 LGHNA, CDR2 YNFKEQ. The CDR3: CASSQEKGGQPQHF. As DNA, the CDR3 is TGTGCCAGCAGCCAAGAGAAGGGCGGGCAACCCCAGCATTTT.

This rearrangement joins TRBV5-1 to TRBJ1-2; weak D call: TRBD1 (5 bases). Germline assignment: CDR1 SGHRS and CDR2 YFSETQ. Deletions cut 0 bases from V and 6 bases from J, with 12 bases between. This CDR3 region has 14 residues. The CDR3 nucleotides read TGCGCCAGCAGCTTGGGGGCAGGGAAAGATGGCTACACCTTC. This codes for CASSLGAGKDGYTF.

V gene TRBV6-5 combines with J gene TRBJ2-2; unclear D gene. Trimming took off 6 bases at V and 0 bases at J, with 11 bases between the two ends. The CDR3 covers 15 residues. The germline V gene encodes CDR1 MNHEY and CDR2 SVGAGI. The CDR3 nucleotides are TGTGCCAGCAGGGAGACACTATCGAACACCGGGGAGCTGTTTTTT. Translating gives CASRETLSNTGELFF.

The rearrangement uses TRBV7-3 and TRBJ2-7; D unresolved. Deletions cut 5 bases from V and 0 bases from J, with 8 bases between. Per germline, CDR1 SGHTA and CDR2 FQGTGA. The CDR3 covers 13 residues. The CDR3 spells CASSPPTSYEQYF. The CDR3 DNA reads as TGTGCCAGCAGCCCCCCTACCTCCTACGAGCAGTACTTC.

The chain recombines TRBV4-2 with TRBJ1-1, with a weak D call TRBD1 (5 bases). Trimming removed 3 bases from V and 2 bases from J, with 19 bases in between. The germline CDR1 and CDR2 sequences are LGHNA and YNFKEQ. The CDR3 loop spans 17 amino acids. DNA of the CDR3: TGTGCCAGCAGCCAGTTCGCGAGGGGCGGGAGAAACACTGAAGCTTTCTTT. Translated: CASSQFARGGRNTEAFF.

The chain uses TRBV6-5 and TRBJ1-1; D gene uncertain. This CDR3 spans 14 amino acids. The V and J ends lost 5 bases and 5 bases respectively, with 15 bases between them. Germline CDR1 MNHEY, CDR2 SVGAGI. CDR3 amino acids: CASSQYSGGTEAFF. The CDR3 DNA follows: TGTGCCAGCAGTCAATACTCGGGCGGTACTGAAGCTTTCTTT.

The chain uses TRBV3-1 (or the pseudogene TRBV3-2) and TRBJ1-4; 9 nucleotides align to TRBD1. The CDR3 consists of 15 residues. The V gene's germline CDR1 is LGHDT and CDR2 YNNKEL (reference sequence). Trimming took 8 bases from V and 10 from J; bases not matched to a gene: 14. Written as DNA, the CDR3 is TGTGCCAGCTCTGGGACCGGGACAGGGTTTGGAAAACTGTTTTTT. Translating gives CASSGTGTGFGKLFF.